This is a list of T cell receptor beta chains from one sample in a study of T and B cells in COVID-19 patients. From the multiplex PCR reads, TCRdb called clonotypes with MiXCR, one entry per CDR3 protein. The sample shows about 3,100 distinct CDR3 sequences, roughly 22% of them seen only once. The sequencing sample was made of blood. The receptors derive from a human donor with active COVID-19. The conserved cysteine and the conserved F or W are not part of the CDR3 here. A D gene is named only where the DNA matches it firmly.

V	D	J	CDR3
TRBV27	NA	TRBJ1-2	ASSLWGRDGYT
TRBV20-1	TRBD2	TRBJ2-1	REGLAGGQADNEQF
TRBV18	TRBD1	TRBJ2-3	ASSPVDRTDTQY
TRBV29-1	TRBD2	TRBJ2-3	SYQRVAGPDTQY
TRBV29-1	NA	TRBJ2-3	SWIPSTDTQY
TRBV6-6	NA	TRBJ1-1	ASSYPQRNTEAF
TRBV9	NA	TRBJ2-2	ASSVAASLNTGELF
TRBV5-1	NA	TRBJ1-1	ASSLEGINAEAF
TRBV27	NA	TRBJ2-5	ASSLWGVGETQY
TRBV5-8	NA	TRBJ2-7	ASSLEWQY
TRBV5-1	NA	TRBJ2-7	ASSLDGGDYEQY
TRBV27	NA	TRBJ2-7	ASGNVYGYEQY
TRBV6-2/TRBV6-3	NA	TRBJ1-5	ASRTFGGNQPQH
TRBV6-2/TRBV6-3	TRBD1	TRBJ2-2	ASSYSGQGARRTVPGELF
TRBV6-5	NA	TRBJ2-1	ASTPTRGDNEQF
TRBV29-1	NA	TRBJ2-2	SAGRGEGIGELF
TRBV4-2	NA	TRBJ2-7	ASSQGGQSSYEQY
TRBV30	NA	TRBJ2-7	AWSVFQLSHEQY
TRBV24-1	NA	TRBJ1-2	ATSDGGQGYNYGYT
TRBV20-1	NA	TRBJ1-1	RGSSGHEAF
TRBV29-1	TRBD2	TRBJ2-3	SSGLAGVTDTQY
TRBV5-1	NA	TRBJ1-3	ASSLQVNAGNTIY
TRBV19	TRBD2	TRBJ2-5	ASSTGTSGIETQY
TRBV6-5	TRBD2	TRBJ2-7	ASSYPGTGGVNEQY
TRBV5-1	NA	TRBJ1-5	ASSLEGGNQPQH
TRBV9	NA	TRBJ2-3	ASSSSPEVTDTQY
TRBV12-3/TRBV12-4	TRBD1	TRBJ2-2	ASSSGQGQMDGELF
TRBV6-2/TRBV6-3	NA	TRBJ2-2	ASSYSSDILPNTGELF
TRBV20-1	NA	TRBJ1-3	SATGSGGNTIY
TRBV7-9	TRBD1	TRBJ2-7	ASSSRQGSYEQY
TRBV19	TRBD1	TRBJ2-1	ASSIGGQGASYEQF
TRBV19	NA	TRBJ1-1	ASSILSGGGGEAF
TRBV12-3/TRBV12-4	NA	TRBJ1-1	ASSLADEVVFFSEAF
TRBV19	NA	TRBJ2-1	ASTYPPNNEQF
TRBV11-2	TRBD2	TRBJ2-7	ASSPGGAYEQY
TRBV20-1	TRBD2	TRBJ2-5	SARRGTRGETQY
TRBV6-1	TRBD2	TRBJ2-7	ASSVLAGEEDEQY
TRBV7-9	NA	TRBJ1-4	ASSLLSAGEFSNEKLF
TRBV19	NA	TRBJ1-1	ASRGNRDMNTEAF
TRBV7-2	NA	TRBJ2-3	ASSLGTSTDTQY
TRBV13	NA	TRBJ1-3	ASSLGEGLGNTIY
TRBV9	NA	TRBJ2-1	ASSVDPRRDRSYNEQF
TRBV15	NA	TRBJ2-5	ATSPRALNQETQY
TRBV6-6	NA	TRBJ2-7	ASIGGFYEQY
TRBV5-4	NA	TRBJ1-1	ASSSASREWDTEAF
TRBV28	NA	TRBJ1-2	ASSNRGVGEGYT
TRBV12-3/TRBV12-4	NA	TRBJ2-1	ASRLGPPRDEQF
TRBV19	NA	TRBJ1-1	ASTPYRSMNTEAF
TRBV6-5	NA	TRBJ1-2	ASSSPAVRGYGYT